Listed here are 15 T cell receptor beta chains from one sample, sequenced in a study of T-cell reconstitution after alpha-beta-depleted transplantation in children. Using unique molecular identifiers, the investigators prepared the TCRbeta library. TCRdb passed the PCR reads through MiXCR, listing each CDR3 protein once. This sample yields 200,000 to 300,000 distinct CDR3 sequences, of which approximately 12% are seen a single time; approximately 2.4% belongs to the top ten. The input for sequencing was PBMCs from the stem cell graft donor, taken from the stem cell graft. These receptors were obtained from a human donor who donated a stem cell graft to a child with acute lymphoblastic leukemia.

The genes are TRBV7-2 and TRBJ2-3; 9 nucleotides agree with TRBD1. V lost 4 bases and J lost 6; bases outside the gene matches: 8. Germline assignment: CDR1 SGHTA and CDR2 FQGNSA. The CDR3 runs to 15 residues. This chain's CDR3 is CASSSYRGPSDTQYF. CDR3 DNA sequence: TGTGCCAGCAGCTCCTACAGGGGGCCCTCGGATACGCAGTATTTT.

This rearrangement joins TRBV4-2 to TRBJ2-3; a weak D match, TRBD1 (6 bases). CDR1 LGHNA and CDR2 YNFKEQ come from the germline V gene. Trimming removed 0 bases from V and 1 base from J, with 11 bases in between. CDR3 size: 16 residues. CDR3 region: CASSQEGTGRTDTQYF. The CDR3 DNA reads TGTGCCAGCAGCCAAGAGGGTACAGGGCGCACAGATACGCAGTATTTT.

This clonotype was detected ten times or more. The chain recombines TRBV5-4 with TRBJ2-1; 9 nucleotides match TRBD1. The ends lost 4 bases at V and 2 bases at J; junction bases unmatched: 4. The CDR3 length is 15 residues. Germline loops: CDR1 SGHNT, CDR2 YYREEE (reference sequence). The CDR3 protein is CASSPGQGTYNEQFF. The CDR3 bases are TGTGCCAGCAGCCCGGGACAGGGAACCTACAATGAGCAGTTCTTC.

This clonotype showed up many times. The chain is built from TRBV6-2 or TRBV6-3 and TRBJ2-7; 7 bases line up with TRBD2. This CDR3 comprises 13 residues. The V gene end was trimmed by 5 bases and the J gene end by 4 bases; junction bases not matched to a gene: 5. Germline lookup yields CDR1 MNHEY and CDR2 SVGEGT. CDR3 in DNA: TGTGCCAGCAGTATCGGGCGGGAGTACGAGCAGTACTTC. Translation gives CASSIGREYEQYF.

This chain links TRBV30 with TRBJ2-5; the D gene is possibly TRBD2 (5 bases). The CDR3 runs to 14 residues. Trimming pared 2 bases from V and 5 bases from J, leaving 15 bases between. The germline V gene has CDR1 GTSNPN and CDR2 SVGIG (reference sequence). The CDR3, as DNA: TGTGCCTGGAGTCCTGGACTGTTCGGGGAGACCCAGTACTTC. Translated: CAWSPGLFGETQYF.

Many counts were recorded for this clonotype. The V and J genes are TRBV15 and TRBJ2-2; 12 bases align to TRBD1. CDR3 size: 16 residues. Germline CDR1 and CDR2: LNHNV and YYDKDF (reference sequence). Germline trimming cut 3 bases from V and 9 bases from J; bases unmatched to any gene: 8. Here the CDR3 reads CATSSRRGQGARELFF. CDR3 sequence (DNA): TGTGCCACCAGCAGCCGTCGGGGACAGGGGGCAAGGGAGCTGTTTTTT.

This clonotype was counted many times. The rearrangement uses TRBV11-2 and TRBJ1-6; D is perhaps TRBD1 (6 bases). V gave up 0 bases and J gave up 8 bases, with 11 bases separating them. CDR3 size: 15 residues. Germline V gene data show CDR1 as SGHAT and CDR2 as FQNNGV. CDR3 coding DNA: TGTGCCAGCAGCTTAGATTGGGGGGCAGATTCACCCCTCCACTTT. Translating it yields CASSLDWGADSPLHF.

This clonotype was counted ten times or more. This chain connects TRBV7-9 to TRBJ1-2; 9 bases are shared with TRBD1. The V segment lost 7 bases and the J segment 0 bases; nucleotides outside the gene matches: 9. CDR1 and CDR2 (germline): SEHNR, FQNEAQ (reference sequence). This CDR3 region has 16 residues. The CDR3 reads CASTRSGTGPNYGYTF. The CDR3 nucleotides read TGTGCCAGCACCCGCTCCGGGACAGGGCCTAACTATGGCTACACCTTC.

Ten or more counts support this clonotype. V gene TRBV10-3 combines with J gene TRBJ1-2; D unclear. The CDR3 consists of 13 residues. The ends were cut back, 0 bases at V and 6 bases at J, with 8 bases in the middle. Germline CDR1 ENHRY, CDR2 SYGVKD. For the CDR3, the DNA is TGTGCCATCAGTGAGTCGGCGGTTGATGGCTACACCTTC. Protein sequence: CAISESAVDGYTF.

This clonotype was observed at least ten times. The gene calls are TRBV6-5 and TRBJ2-7; 15 nucleotides agree with TRBD2. CDR3 length: 15 residues. Germline V gene lookup returns CDR1 MNHEY and CDR2 SVGAGI. V dropped 6 bases and J dropped 5; count of bases not matched to a gene: 5. The CDR3 DNA reads TGTGCCAGCAGCCGGACTAGCGGGAGGGTGGACGAGCAGTACTTC. Amino acids: CASSRTSGRVDEQYF.

The table lists this clonotype with many counts. CDR3 nucleotide sequence: TGTGCCAGCAGCTTCGACAGCCAAGAGACCCAGTACTTC. This codes for CASSFDSQETQYF. The chain carries TRBV7-9 and TRBJ2-5, with TRBD1 as a possible D gene (5 bases). The CDR3 has 13 residues. V was clipped by 3 bases and J by 1 base, with 6 bases between them. Germline V gives CDR1 SEHNR, CDR2 FQNEAQ (reference sequence).

To note about this clonotype: This sequence may be a read error, since a much larger clone differs from it by one base. The rearrangement links TRBV4-3 to TRBJ1-1, with TRBD1 matching over 7 bases. CDR1 and CDR2 from the germline V gene are LGHNA and YSLEER. The CDR3 length is 13 residues. The CDR3 region has the DNA TGCGCCGGCAGCCAAGACAGGGCGGCTGAAGCTTTCTTT. It yields the protein CAGSQDRAAEAFF.

This clonotype was counted at least ten times. The J gene is TRBJ2-1, the V gene TRBV6-5; the match to TRBD2 covers 7 bases. Germline V CDR1 and CDR2: MNHEY, SVGAGI. This CDR3 comprises 18 residues. Unmatched junction bases numbered 13, after V lost 0 bases and J lost 5 bases. This chain's CDR3 is CASSYSLAGLGSHNEQFF. The CDR3 DNA reads TGTGCCAGCAGTTACTCCCTGGCTGGACTAGGATCGCACAATGAGCAGTTCTTC.

This clonotype was counted many times. The V and J genes are TRBV7-8 and TRBJ2-1; D might be TRBD2 (6 bases). V shed 8 bases and J shed 9 bases, with 11 bases lying between them. The CDR3 length is 11 residues. CDR1 and CDR2 from the germline V gene are SGHVS and FQNEAQ. CDR3 residues: CASREIAEQFF. DNA for the CDR3: TGTGCCAGCCGGGAGATAGCTGAGCAGTTCTTC. Using reference TRBV7-8 and TRBJ2-1 for the parts outside the CDR3, the full variable domain is GAGVSQSPRYKVAKRGQDVALRCDPISGHVSLFWYQQALGQGPEFLTYFQNEAQLDKSGLPSDRFFAERPEGSVSTLKIQRTQQEDSAVYLCASREIAEQFFGPGTRLTVL.

This clonotype was found a few times. Here the CDR3 reads CASSRILQGHDQPQHF. The CDR3 DNA reads TGTGCCAGCAGTCGGATTCTACAGGGCCATGATCAGCCCCAGCATTTT. V gene TRBV6-2 or TRBV6-3 combines with J gene TRBJ1-5; D might be TRBD1 (6 bases). Germline lookup yields CDR1 MNHEY and CDR2 SVGEGT. This CDR3 has 16 amino acids. The V end was cut by 5 bases, the J end by 5 bases, with 19 bases between.